The source of this T cell receptor beta chain is a study of T cells after posttransplantation cyclophosphamide. General observations from the study: Blood and skin or GI T cell repertoires showed limited TRB overlap. Later blood repertoires were often dominated by clones from the donor CD8+ memory compartment. Recipient CMV seropositivity and CMV reactivation strongly tracked TRB clonality.

Sequencing used immunoSEQ multiplex PCR; TCRdb keeps in-frame clones, though not all of them. Of over 10,000 clones in the sample, around 2% are singletons; the top ten hold 15% to 19%. This clone has just a few counts. Antigen: not known. Cyclophosphamide on days +3 and +4 followed busulfan-fludarabine conditioning and a marrow graft. The germline V gene has CDR1 SGHTA and CDR2 FQGNSA. The V end lost 1 base, the J end lost 5 bases, and 11 bases lay between the germline ends. The CDR3 consists of 14 residues. Material: PBMCs, obtained after allogeneic stem cell transplant with posttransplant cyclophosphamide. The rearrangement joins TRBV7-2 to TRBJ2-5; unclear D gene. This sequence originates from a male patient aged 25-45 years who received an allogeneic stem cell transplant from a related donor, was CMV-positive, and had no GVHD. These T cells may partly come from the graft donor. CDR3 nucleotide sequence: TGTGCCAGCAGCTTAGATACGGGTGTGGAGACCCAGTACTTC. Translated: CASSLDTGVETQYF.